This T cell receptor (beta chain) is from a study of T cell clusters in autoimmune cytopenias. TRB rearrangements were amplified by touch-down multiplex PCR with mixed TRB-A/B primers. TCRdb reprocessed the multiplex PCR reads and stores each CDR3 protein as one record, lacking DNA. In total, the table holds roughly 11,000 distinct CDR3 sequences. Each sample's input was roughly 270 ng genomic DNA, some 34,000 genome equivalents. In addition, the sample was reused for a study of T cell repertoires in aging, cancer and after chemotherapy. That investigation notes: Roughly 9.1 million TCR reads were in the whole dataset. Median generation probability rose over the chemotherapy interval in each cancer cohort, suggesting rebound thymic output.

This TCR was recovered from a human donor in good health. The sequencing sample was made of peripheral blood.

The CDR3 sequence: CASSLALGLAGAYEQYF. The gene calls are TRBV11-1 and TRBJ2-7; lacking DNA, the TRBD2 call made by TCRdb goes unchecked. The CDR3 is 17 amino acids. Germline V gene data show CDR1 as SGHAT and CDR2 as FQDESV (reference sequence).